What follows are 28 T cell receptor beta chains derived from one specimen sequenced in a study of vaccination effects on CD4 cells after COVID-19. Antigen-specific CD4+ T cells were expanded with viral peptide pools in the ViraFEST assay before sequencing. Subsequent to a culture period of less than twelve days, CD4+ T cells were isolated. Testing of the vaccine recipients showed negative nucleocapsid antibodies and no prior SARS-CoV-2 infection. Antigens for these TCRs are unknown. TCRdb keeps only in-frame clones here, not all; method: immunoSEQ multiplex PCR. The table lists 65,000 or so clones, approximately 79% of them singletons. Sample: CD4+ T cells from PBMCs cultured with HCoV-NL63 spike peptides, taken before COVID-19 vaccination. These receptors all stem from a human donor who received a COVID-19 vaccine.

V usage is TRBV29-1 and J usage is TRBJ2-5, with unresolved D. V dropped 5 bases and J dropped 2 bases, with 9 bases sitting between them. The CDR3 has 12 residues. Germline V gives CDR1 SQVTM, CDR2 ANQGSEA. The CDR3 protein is CSVLARQETQYF. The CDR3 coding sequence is TGCAGCGTTCTTGCCCGACAAGAGACCCAGTACTTC.

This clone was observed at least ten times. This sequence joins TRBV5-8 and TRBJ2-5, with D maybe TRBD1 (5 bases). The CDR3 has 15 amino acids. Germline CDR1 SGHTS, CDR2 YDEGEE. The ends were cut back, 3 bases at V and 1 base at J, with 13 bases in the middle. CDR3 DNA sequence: TGTGCCAGCAGCTCGTCCCGGACACTCCAAGAGACCCAGTACTTC. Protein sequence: CASSSSRTLQETQYF.

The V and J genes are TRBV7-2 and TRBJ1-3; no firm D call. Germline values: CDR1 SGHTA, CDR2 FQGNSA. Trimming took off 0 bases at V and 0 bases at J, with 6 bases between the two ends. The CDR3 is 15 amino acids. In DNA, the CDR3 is TGTGCCAGCAGCTTAGCACGGGCCTCTGGAAACACCATATATTTT. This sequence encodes CASSLARASGNTIYF.

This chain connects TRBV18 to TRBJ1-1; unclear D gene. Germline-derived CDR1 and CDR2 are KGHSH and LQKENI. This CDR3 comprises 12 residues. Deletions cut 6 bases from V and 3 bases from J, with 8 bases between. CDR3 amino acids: CASSAADTEAFF. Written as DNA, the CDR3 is TGTGCCAGCTCTGCAGCGGACACTGAAGCTTTCTTT.

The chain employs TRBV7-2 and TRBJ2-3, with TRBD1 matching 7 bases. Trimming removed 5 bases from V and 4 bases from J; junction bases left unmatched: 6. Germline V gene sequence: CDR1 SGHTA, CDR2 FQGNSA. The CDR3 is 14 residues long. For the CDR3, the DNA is TGTGCCAGCAGCCTCAGACAGGGATCAGATACGCAGTATTTT. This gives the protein CASSLRQGSDTQYF.

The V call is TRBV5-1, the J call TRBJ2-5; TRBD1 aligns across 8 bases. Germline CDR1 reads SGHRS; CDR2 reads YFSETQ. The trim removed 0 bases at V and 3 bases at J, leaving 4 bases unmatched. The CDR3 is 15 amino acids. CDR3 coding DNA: TGCGCCAGCAGCTTGGGGACAGGGAGAGAAGAGACCCAGTACTTC. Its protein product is CASSLGTGREETQYF.

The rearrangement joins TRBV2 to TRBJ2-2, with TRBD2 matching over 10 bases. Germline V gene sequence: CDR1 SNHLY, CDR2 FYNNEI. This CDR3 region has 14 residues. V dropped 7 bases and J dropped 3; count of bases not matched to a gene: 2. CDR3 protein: CASKAGGYTGELFF. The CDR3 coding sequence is TGTGCCAGCAAAGCGGGGGGGTACACCGGGGAGCTGTTTTTT.

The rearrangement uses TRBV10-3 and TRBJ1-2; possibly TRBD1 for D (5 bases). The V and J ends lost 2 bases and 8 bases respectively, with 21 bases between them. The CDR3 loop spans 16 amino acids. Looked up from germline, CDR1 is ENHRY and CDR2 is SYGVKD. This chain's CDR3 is CAISEGDRGSPGGYTF. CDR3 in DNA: TGTGCCATCAGTGAGGGAGACAGAGGGTCCCCGGGGGGCTACACCTTC.

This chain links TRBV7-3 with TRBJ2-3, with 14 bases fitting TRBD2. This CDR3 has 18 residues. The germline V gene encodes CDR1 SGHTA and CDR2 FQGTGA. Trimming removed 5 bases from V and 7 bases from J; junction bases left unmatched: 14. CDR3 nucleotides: TGTGCCAGCAGCCCCGGGGGACTAGCGGGGGACCCTCGACATACGCAGTATTTT. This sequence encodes CASSPGGLAGDPRHTQYF.

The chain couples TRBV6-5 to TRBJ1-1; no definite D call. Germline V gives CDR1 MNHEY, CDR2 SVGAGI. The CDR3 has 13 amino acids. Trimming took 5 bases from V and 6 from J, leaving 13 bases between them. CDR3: CASSPPGYPEAFF. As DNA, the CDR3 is TGTGCCAGCAGTCCTCCCGGGTACCCTGAAGCTTTCTTT.

CDR3 loop: CASPGTYYAPDTQYF. The CDR3 DNA reads TGTGCCAGCCCCGGGACCTACTACGCCCCAGATACGCAGTATTTT. The chain combines TRBV5-8 with TRBJ2-3; the D call may be TRBD1 or TRBD2 (5 bases each). The CDR3 consists of 15 residues. Per the germline V gene, CDR1 is SGHTS and CDR2 is YDEGEE. Deletions cut 7 bases from V and 4 bases from J, with 19 bases between.

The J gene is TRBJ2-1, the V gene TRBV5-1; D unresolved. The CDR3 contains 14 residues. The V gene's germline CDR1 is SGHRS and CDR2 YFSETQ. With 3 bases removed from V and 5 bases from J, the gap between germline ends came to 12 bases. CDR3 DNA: TGCGCCAGCAGCTCCGACCCCGAAGACAATGAGCAGTTCTTC. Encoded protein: CASSSDPEDNEQFF.

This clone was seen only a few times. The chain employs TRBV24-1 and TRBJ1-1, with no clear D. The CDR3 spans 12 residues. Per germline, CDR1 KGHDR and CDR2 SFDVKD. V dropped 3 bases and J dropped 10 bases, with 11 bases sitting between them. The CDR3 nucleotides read TGTGCCACCAGTGATGCTACAGAAACAGCTTTCTTT. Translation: CATSDATETAFF.

The CDR3 coding sequence is TGTGCCAGCAGCACTGGACAGTATGAGCAGTTCTTC. It codes for CASSTGQYEQFF. The chain carries TRBV27 and TRBJ2-1; weak D call: TRBD1 (6 bases). In germline, CDR1 is MNHEY, CDR2 SMNVEV (reference sequence). The CDR3 has 12 amino acids. V was pared by 6 bases and J by 8 bases, with 11 bases between.

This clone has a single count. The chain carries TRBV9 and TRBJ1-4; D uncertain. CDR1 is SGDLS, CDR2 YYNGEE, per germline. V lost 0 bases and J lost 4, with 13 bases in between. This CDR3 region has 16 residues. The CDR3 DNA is TGTGCCAGCAGCGTAGGTCTACAGATGCTTAATGAAAAACTGTTTTTT. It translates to CASSVGLQMLNEKLFF.

The CDR3 spells CASSQVSRHREETQYF. The CDR3 bases are TGTGCCAGCAGCCAAGTGTCGAGACACAGGGAAGAGACCCAGTACTTC. The chain is built from TRBV3-1 (or the pseudogene TRBV3-2) and TRBJ2-5; TRBD1 is a possible D gene (6 bases). Trimming took 1 base from V and 3 from J, leaving 15 bases between them. The CDR3 sequence is 16 residues long. Germline V lookup: CDR1 LGHDT, CDR2 YNNKEL (reference sequence).

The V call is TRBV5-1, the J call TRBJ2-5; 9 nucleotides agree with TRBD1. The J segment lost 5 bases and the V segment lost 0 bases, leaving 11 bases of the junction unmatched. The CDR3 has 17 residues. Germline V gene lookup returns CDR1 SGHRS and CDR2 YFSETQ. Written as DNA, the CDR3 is TGCGCCAGCAGCTTGGGCCTCGGGACAGGGCCACCGGAGACCCAGTACTTC. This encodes CASSLGLGTGPPETQYF.

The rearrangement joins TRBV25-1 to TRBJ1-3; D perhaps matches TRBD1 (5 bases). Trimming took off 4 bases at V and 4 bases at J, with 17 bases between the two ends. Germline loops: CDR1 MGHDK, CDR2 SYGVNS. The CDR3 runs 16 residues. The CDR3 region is CASSGGFGWRGNTIYF. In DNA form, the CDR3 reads TGTGCCAGCAGTGGGGGGTTCGGGTGGAGAGGAAACACCATATATTTT.

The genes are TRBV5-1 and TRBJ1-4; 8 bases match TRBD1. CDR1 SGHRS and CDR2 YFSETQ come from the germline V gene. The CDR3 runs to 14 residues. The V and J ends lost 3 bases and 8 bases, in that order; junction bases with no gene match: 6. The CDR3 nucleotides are TGCGCCAGCAGCTCGGGACAGGTGGGGGAAAAACTGTTTTTT. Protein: CASSSGQVGEKLFF. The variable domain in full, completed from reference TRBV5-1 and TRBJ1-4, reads KAGVTQTPRYLIKTRGQQVTLSCSPISGHRSVSWYQQTPGQGLQFLFEYFSETQRNKGNFPGRFSGRQFSNSRSEMNVSTLELGDSALYLCASSSGQVGEKLFFGSGTQLSVL.

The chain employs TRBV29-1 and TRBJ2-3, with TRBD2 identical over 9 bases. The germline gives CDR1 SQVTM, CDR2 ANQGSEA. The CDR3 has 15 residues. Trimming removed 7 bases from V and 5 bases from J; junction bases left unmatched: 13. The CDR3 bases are TGCAGCGCGACTCCGAGCGGGGGGCGGGGAGATACGCAGTATTTT. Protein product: CSATPSGGRGDTQYF.

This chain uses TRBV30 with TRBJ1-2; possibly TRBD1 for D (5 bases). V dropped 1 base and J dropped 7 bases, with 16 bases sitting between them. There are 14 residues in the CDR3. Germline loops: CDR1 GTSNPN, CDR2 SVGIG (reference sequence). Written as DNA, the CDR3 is TGTGCCTGGAGTGGGACACGGGCCCCGGGTGGCTACACCTTC. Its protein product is CAWSGTRAPGGYTF.

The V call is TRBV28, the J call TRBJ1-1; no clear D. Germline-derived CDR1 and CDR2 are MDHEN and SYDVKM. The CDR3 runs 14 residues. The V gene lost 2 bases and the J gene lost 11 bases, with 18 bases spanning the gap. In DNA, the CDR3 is TGTGCCAGCAGTTTAACCACTGACGGGTCTAGGGCTTTCTTT. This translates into CASSLTTDGSRAFF.

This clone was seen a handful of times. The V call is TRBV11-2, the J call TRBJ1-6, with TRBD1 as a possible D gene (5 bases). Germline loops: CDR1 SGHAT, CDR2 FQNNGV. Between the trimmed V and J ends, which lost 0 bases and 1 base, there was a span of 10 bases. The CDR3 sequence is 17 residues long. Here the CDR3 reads CASSLEGKGSYNSPLHF. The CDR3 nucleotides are TGTGCCAGCAGCTTAGAGGGGAAGGGGTCCTATAATTCACCCCTCCACTTT.

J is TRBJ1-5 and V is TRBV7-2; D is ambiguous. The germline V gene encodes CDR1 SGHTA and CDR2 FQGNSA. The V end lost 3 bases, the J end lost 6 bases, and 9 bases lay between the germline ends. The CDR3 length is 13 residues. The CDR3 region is CASSFGEAQPQHF. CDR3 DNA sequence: TGTGCCAGCAGCTTTGGGGAGGCTCAGCCCCAGCATTTT. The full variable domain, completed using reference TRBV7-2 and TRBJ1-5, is GAGVSQSPSNKVTEKGKDVELRCDPISGHTALYWYRQSLGQGLEFLIYFQGNSAPDKSGLPSDRFSAERTGGSVSTLTIQRTQQEDSAVYLCASSFGEAQPQHFGDGTRLSIL.

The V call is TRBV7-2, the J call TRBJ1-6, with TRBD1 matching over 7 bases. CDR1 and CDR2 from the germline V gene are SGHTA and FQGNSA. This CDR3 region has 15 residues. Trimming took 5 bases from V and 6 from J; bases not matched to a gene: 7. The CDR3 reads CASSARQGFNSPLHF. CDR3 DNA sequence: TGTGCCAGCAGCGCCCGACAGGGTTTTAATTCACCCCTCCACTTT.

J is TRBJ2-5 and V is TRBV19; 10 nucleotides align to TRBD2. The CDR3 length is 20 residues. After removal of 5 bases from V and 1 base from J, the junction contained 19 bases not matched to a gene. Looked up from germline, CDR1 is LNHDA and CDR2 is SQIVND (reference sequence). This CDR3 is CASSRRASGGLTKTQETQYF. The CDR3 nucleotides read TGTGCCAGTAGTCGTCGGGCTAGCGGGGGACTCACCAAAACCCAAGAGACCCAGTACTTC.

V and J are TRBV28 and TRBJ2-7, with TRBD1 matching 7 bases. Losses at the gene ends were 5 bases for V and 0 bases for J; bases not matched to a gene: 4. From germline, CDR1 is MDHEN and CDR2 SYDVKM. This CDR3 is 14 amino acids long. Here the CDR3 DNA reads TGTGCCAGCAGTCCCGACAGGGTCTCCTACGAGCAGTACGTC. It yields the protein CASSPDRVSYEQYV.

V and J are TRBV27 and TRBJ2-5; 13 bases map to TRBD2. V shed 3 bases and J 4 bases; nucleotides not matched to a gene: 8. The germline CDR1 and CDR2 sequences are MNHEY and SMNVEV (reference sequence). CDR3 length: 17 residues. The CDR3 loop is CASSFVGLAGEGETQYF. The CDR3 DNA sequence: TGTGCCAGCAGTTTCGTTGGACTAGCGGGGGAAGGAGAGACCCAGTACTTC.